This T cell receptor beta chain was captured in a study of blood T cell repertoires in COVID-19 (dated by TCRdb to about 2020). With respect to the entire study: The collaborator samples originated in the United States, Italy and Spain and spanned the acute and convalescent phases of COVID-19. The prospective study material was composed of cDNA or gDNA derived from T cells, B-cell-depleted T cells, or PBMCs. The dataset comprised deeply sampled blood TCRbeta repertoires from subjects exposed to, actively infected with, or recovered from COVID-19. The repertoires were made available in a free public database intended to serve as a resource for research on the immune response to SARS-CoV-2. Samples were obtained from the ongoing ImmuneRACE study (first 160 participants) and from some 1,200 subjects provided by 6 global collaborators. A de-identified subject ID, COVID-19 status, age in years and sex were almost always included in the sample metadata. Where available, HLA class I and class II types were taken from metadata supplied by the sample provider and were not determined by assay-based typing.

The immunoSEQ Assay, a bias-controlled multiplex PCR, was used to amplify TCRbeta CDR3 regions from genomic DNA. For the original study's pipeline: The number of nucleated cells in each sample was estimated from the amplification of reference gene primers within the assay. To quantify the absolute abundance of each unique TCRbeta CDR3 rearrangement, sequence reads were collapsed and filtered. For each sample, productive Simpson clonality was calculated as the square root of Simpson's diversity index over productive rearrangements. TCRdb carries this immuneACCESS record with in-frame sequences only. Its versions omit some clonotypes, under half of them owing to an unresolved V gene in the studies checked, with the rest unexplained. V, J and clone size were drawn from that table, and D and trimming were deduced from the DNA. In this sample the table shows about 98,000 clones, around 82% of which occur a single time. About 11% of the sample goes to the ten largest clones.

Collaborating institutions collected whole blood in K2EDTA tubes following their own protocols. For TCRbeta analysis, collaborators shipped samples in one of three forms: frozen whole blood, isolated PBMCs, or DNA extracted from either of those sample types. What the research found in general, with its limitations: The amount of clinical and demographic metadata varied by source and participant and was provided uncurated.

As for this clone: The antigen this receptor binds is unknown. The record has no base qualities; no much larger clone is one base away.

The clonotype was recovered from a man in his 70s with active or convalescent COVID-19. The sequencing sample was made of peripheral blood.

The CDR3 here reads CASSKQGAGYEQYF. Read as DNA, the sequence is TGCGCCAGCAGCAAGCAGGGGGCTGGCTACGAGCAGTACTTC. In this chain, TRBV5-1 is recombined with TRBJ2-7, and 8 junction bases match TRBD1. From V the trimming removes 4 bases and from J it removes 3 bases, while the gene matches leave 6 bases of the junction unaccounted for. From its cysteine to its phenylalanine, the CDR3 spans 14 amino acids. Just the 42-base CDR3 DNA is kept, in frame starting at base 1. The germline V gene encodes CDR1 SGHRS and CDR2 YFSETQ.